The 8 T cell receptor beta chains listed next were all sequenced from one sample in a study of shared clonotypes between healthy human individuals (dated by TCRdb to the early 2020s). Library method: the immunoSEQ multiplex PCR assay. In its TCRdb copy, this immuneACCESS table keeps in-frame sequences only and misses some clones. Where compared with another copy, unresolved V genes explain less than half of these, and the others have no known cause. This sample gives 500,000 to 650,000 clones in total; around 80% of them show up just once. Of the sample, around 12% is held by the ten largest clones. Source material: PBMCs. All receptors come from a middle-aged woman in good health. Some clones in this sample may be carry-over from other donors' samples.

V gene TRBV27 combines with J gene TRBJ2-7, with D perhaps TRBD1 (5 bases). Trimming stripped 4 bases from V and 4 bases from J, with 14 bases between. The CDR3 loop spans 14 amino acids. Germline-derived CDR1 and CDR2 are MNHEY and SMNVEV (reference sequence). CDR3 coding DNA: TGTGCCAGCAGTTCAGTTCAGGGAAGGTACGAGCAGTACTTC. It is translated as CASSSVQGRYEQYF.

The J gene is TRBJ2-7, the V gene TRBV29-1; 8 bases fit TRBD1. The CDR3 has 15 amino acids. The germline V gene has CDR1 SQVTM and CDR2 ANQGSEA. With V trimmed by 2 bases and J by 3 bases, 9 bases remained unmatched. The CDR3 is CSVEILAGGNYEQYF. CDR3 nucleotide sequence: TGCAGCGTTGAAATTTTGGCAGGGGGCAACTACGAGCAGTACTTC.

The chain has TRBV19 and TRBJ2-7; D not certain. The CDR3 extends over 13 amino acids. V lost 6 bases, J lost 0 bases, and 9 bases lay in between. Germline V gene sequence: CDR1 LNHDA, CDR2 SQIVND (reference sequence). The chain's CDR3 is CASRRAGSYEQYF. The DNA of the CDR3 is TGTGCCAGTAGACGGGCAGGCTCCTACGAGCAGTACTTC.

This clone was counted only a few times. This chain uses TRBV7-8 with TRBJ2-7; a possible D gene is TRBD2 (6 bases). CDR1 SGHVS and CDR2 FQNEAQ come from the germline V gene. This CDR3 contains 16 residues. V was pared by 1 base and J by 1 base, with 14 bases between. The CDR3 sequence is CASSLERRGSSYEQYF. The CDR3 DNA follows: TGTGCCAGCAGCTTAGAGAGGAGGGGAAGTTCCTACGAGCAGTACTTC.

The chain recombines TRBV7-3 with TRBJ1-1, with D hard to call. The V end lost 2 bases, the J end lost 3 bases, and 10 bases lay between the germline ends. The CDR3 extends over 14 amino acids. From germline, CDR1 is SGHTA and CDR2 FQGTGA. CDR3 DNA sequence: TGTGCCAGCAGCTTATCACAGACGCACACTGAAGCTTTCTTT. Its protein is CASSLSQTHTEAFF.

V gene TRBV28 combines with J gene TRBJ1-2, with D perhaps TRBD1 (6 bases). Trimming pared 5 bases from V and 6 bases from J, leaving 13 bases between. Germline values: CDR1 MDHEN, CDR2 SYDVKM. The CDR3 runs 13 residues. The CDR3 sequence is CASSLRGLDGYTF. CDR3 sequence (DNA): TGTGCCAGCAGTCTGAGGGGGTTAGATGGCTACACCTTC.

J is TRBJ1-2 and V is TRBV28; a weak D match, TRBD1 (5 bases). The CDR3 has 15 residues. Between the trimmed V and J ends, which lost 3 bases and 8 bases, there was a span of 19 bases. Germline loops: CDR1 MDHEN, CDR2 SYDVKM. In nucleotides, the CDR3 is TGTGCCAGCAGTTTCCCCTCTCAGGGAAGCAGGGGCTACACCTTC. Amino acids: CASSFPSQGSRGYTF.

Points on this clone: With a much larger clone just one base away, this may be a read error. The gene calls are TRBV30 and TRBJ2-7, with D perhaps matching TRBD2 (6 bases). CDR1 GTSNPN and CDR2 SVGIG come from the germline V gene (reference sequence). V was cut by 0 bases and J by 4 bases, with 13 bases left in between. CDR3 length: 14 amino acids. In DNA, the CDR3 is TGTGCCTGGAGTGTACCCGGGGGAGTGTACGAGCAGTACTTC. It codes for CAWSVPGGVYEQYF.